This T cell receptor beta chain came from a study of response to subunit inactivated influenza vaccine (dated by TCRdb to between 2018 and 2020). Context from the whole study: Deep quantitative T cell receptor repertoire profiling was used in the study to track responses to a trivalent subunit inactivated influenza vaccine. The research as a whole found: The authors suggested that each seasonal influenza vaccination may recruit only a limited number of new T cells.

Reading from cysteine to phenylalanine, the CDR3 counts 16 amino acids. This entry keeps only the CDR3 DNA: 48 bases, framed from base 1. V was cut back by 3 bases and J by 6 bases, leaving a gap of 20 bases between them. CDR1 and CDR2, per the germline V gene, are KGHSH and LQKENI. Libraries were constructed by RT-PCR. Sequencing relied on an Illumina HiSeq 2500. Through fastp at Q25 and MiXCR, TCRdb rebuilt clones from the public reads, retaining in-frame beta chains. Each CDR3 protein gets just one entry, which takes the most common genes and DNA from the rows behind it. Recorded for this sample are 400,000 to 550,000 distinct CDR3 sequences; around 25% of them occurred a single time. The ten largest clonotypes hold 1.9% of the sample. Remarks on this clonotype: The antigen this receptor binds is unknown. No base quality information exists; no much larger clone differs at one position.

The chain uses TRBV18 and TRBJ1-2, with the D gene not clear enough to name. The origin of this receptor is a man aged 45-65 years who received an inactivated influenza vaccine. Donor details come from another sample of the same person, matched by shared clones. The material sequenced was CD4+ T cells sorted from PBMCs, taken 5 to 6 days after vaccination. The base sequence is TGTGCCAGCTCACCCACAGTAGGCCAAGGGAAGGATGGCTACACCTTC. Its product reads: CASSPTVGQGKDGYTF. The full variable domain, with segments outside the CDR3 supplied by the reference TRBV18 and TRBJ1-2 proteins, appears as NAGVMQNPRHLVRRRGQEARLRCSPMKGHSHVYWYRQLPEEGLKFMVYLQKENIIDESGMPKERFSAEFPKEGPSILRIQQVVRGDSAAYFCASSPTVGQGKDGYTFGSGTRLTVV.